The 7 T cell receptor beta chains presented below share a single source sample, sequenced in a study of Graves' ophthalmopathy and Graves' hyperthyroidism. The sequenced template was RNA, covering the TCR beta CDR3 region. A first-round RT-PCR used HTBI primers, followed by a second-round multiplex PCR. TCRdb reprocessed the multiplex PCR reads via MiXCR and lists one record per CDR3 protein. The sample carries around 590,000 distinct CDR3 sequences, roughly 40% recorded once. The sample comprised peripheral blood or thyroid tissue (not recorded which). The receptor source for this set is an adult man with Graves' hyperthyroidism.

On this clonotype: A much larger clone lies one base from this, so it may be a read error. This rearrangement joins TRBV12-3 or TRBV12-4 to TRBJ1-1, with D perhaps matching TRBD1 (6 bases). The CDR3 contains 13 residues. CDR3 DNA: TGTGCCAGCAGATCAGGGGATAACACTGAAGCTCTCTTT. Its protein product is CASRSGDNTEALF.

This clonotype was detected ten times or more. V is TRBV7-8 and J is TRBJ1-1, with a tentative D call TRBD1 (5 bases). Per germline, CDR1 SGHVS and CDR2 FQNEAQ. There are 14 residues in the CDR3. Trimming stripped 6 bases from V and 3 bases from J, with 14 bases between. The CDR3 region has the DNA TGTGCCAGCAGACTTGGGACGGAATACACTGAAGCTTTCTTT. Encoded protein: CASRLGTEYTEAFF.

V usage is TRBV12-3 or TRBV12-4 and J usage is TRBJ2-2, with a weak D call TRBD1 (5 bases). The ends were cut back, 5 bases at V and 6 bases at J, with 19 bases in the middle. CDR3 size: 16 residues. In nucleotides, the CDR3 is TGTGCCAGCAGTACTGAGGACAAGGGTGTACCCGGGGAGCTGTTTTTT. It translates to CASSTEDKGVPGELFF.

In this sample, this clonotype turned up many times. This chain's CDR3 is CASSQDPGQGLEGYTF. The CDR3 nucleotides read TGTGCCAGCAGCCAAGACCCCGGGCAGGGTTTGGAAGGCTACACCTTC. This chain links TRBV4-2 with TRBJ1-2, with a possible D match to TRBD1 (5 bases). V lost 0 bases, J lost 8 bases, and 19 bases lay in between. Germline CDR1 and CDR2: LGHNA and YNFKEQ. The CDR3 is made up of 16 amino acids.

On this clonotype itself: This may be a read error, as it is one base from a much larger clone. This chain links TRBV11-1 with TRBJ1-1; TRBD1 is a possible D gene (5 bases). Germline lookup yields CDR1 SGHAT and CDR2 FQDESV (reference sequence). The CDR3 has 15 residues. CDR3 amino acids: CASSLGGGRNSEAFF. For the CDR3, the DNA is TGTGCCAGCAGCTTAGGGGGGGGGAGGAACTCTGAAGCTTTCTTT. Looking up the rest from reference TRBV11-1 and TRBJ1-1 gives the full variable domain: EAEVAQSPRYKITEKSQAVAFWCDPISGHATLYWYRQILGQGPELLVQFQDESVVDDSQLPKDRFSAERLKGVDSTLKIQPAELGDSAMYLCASSLGGGRNSEAFFGQGTRLTVV.

On this clonotype itself: Since a much larger clone is just one base distant, this may be a read error. V gene TRBV5-1 combines with J gene TRBJ1-2, with D uncertain. This CDR3 spans 14 amino acids. Looked up from germline, CDR1 is SGHRS and CDR2 is YFSETQ. The CDR3 reads CAGSLEGISYGYTF. CDR3 sequence (DNA): TGCGCCGGCAGCTTGGAAGGTATTTCCTATGGCTACACCTTC.

This clonotype occurred a few times. The junction differs from germline at one of its ends, possibly a read error. The chain is built from TRBV7-3 and TRBJ2-7; D assignment may be TRBD1 or TRBD2 (6 bases each). In germline, CDR1 is SGHTA, CDR2 FQGTGA. The CDR3 length is 15 residues. The CDR3 here is CASSSRGEFAYEQYF. The CDR3 nucleotides are TGCGCCAGCAGCTCAAGGGGGGAGTTTGCCTACGAGCAGTACTTC.